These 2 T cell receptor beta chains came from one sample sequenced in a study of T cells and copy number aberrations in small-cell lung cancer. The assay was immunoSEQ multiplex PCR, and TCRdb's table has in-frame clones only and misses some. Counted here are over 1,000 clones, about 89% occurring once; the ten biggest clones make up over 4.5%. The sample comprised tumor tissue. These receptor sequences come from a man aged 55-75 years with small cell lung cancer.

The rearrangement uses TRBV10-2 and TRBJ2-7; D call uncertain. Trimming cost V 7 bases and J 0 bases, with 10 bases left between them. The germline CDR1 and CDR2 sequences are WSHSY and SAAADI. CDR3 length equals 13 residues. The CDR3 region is CASIGYSSYEQYF. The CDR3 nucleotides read TGCGCCAGCATCGGGTACAGCTCCTACGAGCAGTACTTC.

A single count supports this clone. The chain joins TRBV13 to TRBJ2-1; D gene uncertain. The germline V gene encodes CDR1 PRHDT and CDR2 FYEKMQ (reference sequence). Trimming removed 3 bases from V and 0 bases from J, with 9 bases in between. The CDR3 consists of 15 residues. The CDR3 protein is CASSFGKDSYNEQFF. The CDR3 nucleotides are TGTGCCAGCAGCTTTGGGAAGGACTCCTACAATGAGCAGTTCTTC.